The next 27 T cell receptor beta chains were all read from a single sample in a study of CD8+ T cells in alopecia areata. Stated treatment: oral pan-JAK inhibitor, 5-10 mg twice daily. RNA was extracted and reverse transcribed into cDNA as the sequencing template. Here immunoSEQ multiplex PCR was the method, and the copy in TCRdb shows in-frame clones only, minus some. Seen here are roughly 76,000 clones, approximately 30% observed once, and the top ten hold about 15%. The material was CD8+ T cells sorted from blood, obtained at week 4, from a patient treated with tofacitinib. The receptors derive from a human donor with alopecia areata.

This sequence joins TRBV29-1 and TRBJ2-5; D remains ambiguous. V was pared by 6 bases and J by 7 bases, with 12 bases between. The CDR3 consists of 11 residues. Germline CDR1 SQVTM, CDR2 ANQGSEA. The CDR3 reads CSVILSWTQYF. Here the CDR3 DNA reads TGCAGCGTAATACTAAGTTGGACCCAGTACTTC. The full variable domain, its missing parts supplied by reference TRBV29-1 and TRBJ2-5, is SAVISQKPSRDICQRGTSLTIQCQVDSQVTMMFWYRQQPGQSLTLIATANQGSEATYESGFVIDKFPISRPNLTFSTLTVSNMSPEDSSIYLCSVILSWTQYFGPGTRLLVL.

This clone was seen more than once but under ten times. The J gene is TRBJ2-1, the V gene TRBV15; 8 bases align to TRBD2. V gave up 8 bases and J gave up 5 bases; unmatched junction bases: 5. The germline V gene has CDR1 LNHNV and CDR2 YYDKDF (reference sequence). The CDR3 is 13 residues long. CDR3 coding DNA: TGTGCCACCCGGACTAGCCTTGACAATGAGCAGTTCTTC. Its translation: CATRTSLDNEQFF.

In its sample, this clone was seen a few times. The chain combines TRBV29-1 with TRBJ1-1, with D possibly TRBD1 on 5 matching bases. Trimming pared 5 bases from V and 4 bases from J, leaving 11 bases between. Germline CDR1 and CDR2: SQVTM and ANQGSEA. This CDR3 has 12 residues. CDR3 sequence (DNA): TGCAGCGTTTCCGACAGAATCACTGAAGCTTTCTTT. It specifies CSVSDRITEAFF.

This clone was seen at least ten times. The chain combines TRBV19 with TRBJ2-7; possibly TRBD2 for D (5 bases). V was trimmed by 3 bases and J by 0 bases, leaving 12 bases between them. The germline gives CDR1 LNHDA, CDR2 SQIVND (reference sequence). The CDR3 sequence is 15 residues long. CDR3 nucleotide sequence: TGTGCCAGTAGTATTGGAGGCTACCCCTCCTACGAGCAGTACTTC. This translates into CASSIGGYPSYEQYF. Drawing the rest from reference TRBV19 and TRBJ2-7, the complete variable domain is DGGITQSPKYLFRKEGQNVTLSCEQNLNHDAMYWYRQDPGQGLRLIYYSQIVNDFQKGDIAEGYSVSREKKESFPLTVTSAQKNPTAFYLCASSIGGYPSYEQYFGPGTRLTVT.

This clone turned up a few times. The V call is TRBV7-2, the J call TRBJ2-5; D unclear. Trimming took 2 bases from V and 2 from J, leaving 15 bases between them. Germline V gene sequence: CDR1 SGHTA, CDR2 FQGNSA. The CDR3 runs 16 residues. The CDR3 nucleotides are TGTGCCAGCAGCTTACGGCTCCGACTCCAACAAGAGACCCAGTACTTC. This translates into CASSLRLRLQQETQYF.

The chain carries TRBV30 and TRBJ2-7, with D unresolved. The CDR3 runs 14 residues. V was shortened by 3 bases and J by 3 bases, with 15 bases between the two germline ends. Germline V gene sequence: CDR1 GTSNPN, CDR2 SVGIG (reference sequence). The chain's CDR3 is CAWSGLLGGYEQYF. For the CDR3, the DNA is TGTGCCTGGAGCGGGTTATTAGGTGGCTACGAGCAGTACTTC.

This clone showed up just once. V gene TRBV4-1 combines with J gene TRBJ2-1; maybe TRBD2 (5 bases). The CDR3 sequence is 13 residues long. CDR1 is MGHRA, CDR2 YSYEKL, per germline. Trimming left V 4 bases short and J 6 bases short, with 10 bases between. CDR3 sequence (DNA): TGCGCCAGCAGCCCGACGGAGGTCAATGAGCAGTTCTTC. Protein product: CASSPTEVNEQFF.

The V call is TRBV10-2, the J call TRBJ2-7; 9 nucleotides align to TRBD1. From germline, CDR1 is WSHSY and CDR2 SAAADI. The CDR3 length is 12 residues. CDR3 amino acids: CAVGTGFYEQYF. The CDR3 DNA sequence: TGCGCTGTCGGGACAGGGTTCTACGAGCAGTACTTC.

The DNA for the CDR3 is TGCAGCGGAGGGGATACCAACTACGAGCAGTACTTC. This sequence encodes CSGGDTNYEQYF. V and J are TRBV29-1 and TRBJ2-7; D possibly matches TRBD1 or TRBD2 (5 bases each). The CDR3 runs to 12 residues. The V end was cut by 7 bases, the J end by 3 bases, with 13 bases between. Germline V lookup: CDR1 SQVTM, CDR2 ANQGSEA.

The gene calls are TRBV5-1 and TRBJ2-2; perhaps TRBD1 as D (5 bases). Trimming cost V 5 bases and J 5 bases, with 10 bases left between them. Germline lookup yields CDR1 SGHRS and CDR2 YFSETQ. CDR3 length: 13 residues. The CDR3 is CASSQQETGELFF. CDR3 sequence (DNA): TGCGCCAGCAGTCAACAGGAGACCGGGGAGCTGTTTTTT.

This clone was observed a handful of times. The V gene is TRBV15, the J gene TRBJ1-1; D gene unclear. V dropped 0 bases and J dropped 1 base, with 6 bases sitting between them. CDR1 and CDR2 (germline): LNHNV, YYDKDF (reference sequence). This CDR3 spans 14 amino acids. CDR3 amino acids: CATSRDRANTEAFF. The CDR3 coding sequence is TGTGCCACCAGCAGAGATCGGGCGAACACTGAAGCTTTCTTT.

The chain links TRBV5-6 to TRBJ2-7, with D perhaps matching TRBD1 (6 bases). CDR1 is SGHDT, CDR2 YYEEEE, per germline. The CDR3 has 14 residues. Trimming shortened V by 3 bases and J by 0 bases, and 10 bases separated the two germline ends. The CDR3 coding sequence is TGTGCCAGCAGCTACGGACAGAGCTCCTACGAGCAGTACTTC. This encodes CASSYGQSSYEQYF.

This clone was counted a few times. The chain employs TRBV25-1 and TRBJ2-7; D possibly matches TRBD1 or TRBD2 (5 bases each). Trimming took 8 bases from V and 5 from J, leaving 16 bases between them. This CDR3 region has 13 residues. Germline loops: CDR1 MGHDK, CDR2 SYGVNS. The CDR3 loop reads CASGDGANDEQYF. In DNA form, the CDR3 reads TGTGCCAGCGGGGACGGGGCTAACGACGAGCAGTACTTC.

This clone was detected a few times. DNA for the CDR3: TGTGCCAGCATTCGAGAGACCCAGTACTTC. Its translation: CASIRETQYF. The chain employs TRBV2 and TRBJ2-5; D gene uncertain. V was trimmed by 7 bases and J by 4 bases, leaving 4 bases between them. This CDR3 has 10 residues. CDR1 and CDR2 (germline): SNHLY, FYNNEI.

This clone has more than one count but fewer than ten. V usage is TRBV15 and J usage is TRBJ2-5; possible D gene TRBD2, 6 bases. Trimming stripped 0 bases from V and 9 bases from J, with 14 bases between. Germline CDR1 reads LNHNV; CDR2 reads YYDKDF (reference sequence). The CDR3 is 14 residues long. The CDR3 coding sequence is TGTGCCACCAGCAGAGATGGTCCCCCGGGGGCCCAGTACTTC. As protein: CATSRDGPPGAQYF.

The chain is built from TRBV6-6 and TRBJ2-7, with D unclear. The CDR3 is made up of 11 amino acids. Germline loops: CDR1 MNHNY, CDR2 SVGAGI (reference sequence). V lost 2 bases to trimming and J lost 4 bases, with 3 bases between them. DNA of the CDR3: TGTGCCAGCAGTTACGCTTACGAGCAGTACTTC. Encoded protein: CASSYAYEQYF.

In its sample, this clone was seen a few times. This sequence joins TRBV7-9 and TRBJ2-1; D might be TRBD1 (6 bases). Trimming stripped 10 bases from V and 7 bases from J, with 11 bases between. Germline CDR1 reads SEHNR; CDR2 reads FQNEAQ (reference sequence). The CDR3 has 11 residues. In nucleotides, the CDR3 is TGTGCCACCTATGGACAGAATGAGCAGTTCTTC. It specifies CATYGQNEQFF.

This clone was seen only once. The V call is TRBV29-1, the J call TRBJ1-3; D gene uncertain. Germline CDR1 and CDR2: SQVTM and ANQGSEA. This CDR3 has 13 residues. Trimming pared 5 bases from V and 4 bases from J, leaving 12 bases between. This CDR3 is CSVLDLLGNTIYF. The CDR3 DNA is TGCAGCGTTCTCGACTTACTGGGAAACACCATATATTTT.

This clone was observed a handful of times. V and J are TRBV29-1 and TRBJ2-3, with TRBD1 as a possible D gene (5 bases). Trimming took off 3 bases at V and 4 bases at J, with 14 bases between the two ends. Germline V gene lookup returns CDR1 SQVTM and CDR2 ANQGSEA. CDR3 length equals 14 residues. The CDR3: CSVESGRGSDTQYF. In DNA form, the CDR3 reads TGCAGCGTTGAGTCTGGAAGGGGCTCAGATACGCAGTATTTT.

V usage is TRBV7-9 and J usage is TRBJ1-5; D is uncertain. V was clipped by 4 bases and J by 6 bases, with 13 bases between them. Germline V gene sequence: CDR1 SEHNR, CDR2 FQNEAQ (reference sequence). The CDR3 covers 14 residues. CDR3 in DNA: TGTGCCAGCAGCTCCAGTAGGGAAGTTCAGCCCCAGCATTTT. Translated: CASSSSREVQPQHF. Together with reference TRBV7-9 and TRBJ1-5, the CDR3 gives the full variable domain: DTGVSQNPRHKITKRGQNVTFRCDPISEHNRLYWYRQTLGQGPEFLTYFQNEAQLEKSRLLSDRFSAERPKGSFSTLEIQRTEQGDSAMYLCASSSSREVQPQHFGDGTRLSIL.

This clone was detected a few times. CDR3 DNA sequence: TGTGCCAGCAGCTTAAGACTAGATGAGCAGTTCTTC. This codes for CASSLRLDEQFF. This chain joins TRBV7-8 and TRBJ2-1, with a tentative D call TRBD2 (6 bases). There are 12 residues in the CDR3. V was clipped by 2 bases and J by 8 bases, with 7 bases between them. Germline CDR1 and CDR2: SGHVS and FQNEAQ.

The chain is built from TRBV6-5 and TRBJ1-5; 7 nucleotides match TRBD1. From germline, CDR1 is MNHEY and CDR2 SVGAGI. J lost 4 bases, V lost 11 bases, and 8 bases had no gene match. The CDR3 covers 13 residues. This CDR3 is CAARTGPNQPQHF. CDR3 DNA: TGTGCCGCCCGGACAGGCCCAAATCAGCCCCAGCATTTT.

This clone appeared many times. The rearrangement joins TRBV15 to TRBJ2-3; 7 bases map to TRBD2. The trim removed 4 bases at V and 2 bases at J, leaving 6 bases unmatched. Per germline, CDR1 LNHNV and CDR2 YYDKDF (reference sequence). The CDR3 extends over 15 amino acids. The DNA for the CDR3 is TGTGCCACCAGCAAAAGCGGGGAACCCACAGATACGCAGTATTTT. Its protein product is CATSKSGEPTDTQYF.

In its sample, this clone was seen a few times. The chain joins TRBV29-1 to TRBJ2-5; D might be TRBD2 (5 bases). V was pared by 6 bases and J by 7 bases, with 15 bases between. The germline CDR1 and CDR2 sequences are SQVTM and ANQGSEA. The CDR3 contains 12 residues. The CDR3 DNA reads TGCAGCGTCGTAAAGGGAGATGGGACCCAGTACTTC. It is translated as CSVVKGDGTQYF. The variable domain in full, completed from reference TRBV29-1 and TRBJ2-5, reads SAVISQKPSRDICQRGTSLTIQCQVDSQVTMMFWYRQQPGQSLTLIATANQGSEATYESGFVIDKFPISRPNLTFSTLTVSNMSPEDSSIYLCSVVKGDGTQYFGPGTRLLVL.

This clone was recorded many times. The CDR3: CASSEDDYGELFF. CDR3 DNA sequence: TGCGCCAGCAGCGAGGACGATTACGGGGAGCTGTTTTTT. The J gene is TRBJ2-2, the V gene TRBV5-1; D unresolved. Trimming took off 4 bases at V and 7 bases at J, with 11 bases between the two ends. Germline V gene data show CDR1 as SGHRS and CDR2 as YFSETQ. The CDR3 is 13 amino acids. Full variable domain (remainder filled in from reference TRBV5-1 and TRBJ2-2): KAGVTQTPRYLIKTRGQQVTLSCSPISGHRSVSWYQQTPGQGLQFLFEYFSETQRNKGNFPGRFSGRQFSNSRSEMNVSTLELGDSALYLCASSEDDYGELFFGEGSRLTVL.

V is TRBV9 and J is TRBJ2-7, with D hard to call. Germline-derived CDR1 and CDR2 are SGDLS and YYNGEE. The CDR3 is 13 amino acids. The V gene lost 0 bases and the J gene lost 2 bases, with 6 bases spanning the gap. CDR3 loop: CASSVGDTYEQYF. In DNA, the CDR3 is TGTGCCAGCAGCGTAGGCGACACCTACGAGCAGTACTTC.

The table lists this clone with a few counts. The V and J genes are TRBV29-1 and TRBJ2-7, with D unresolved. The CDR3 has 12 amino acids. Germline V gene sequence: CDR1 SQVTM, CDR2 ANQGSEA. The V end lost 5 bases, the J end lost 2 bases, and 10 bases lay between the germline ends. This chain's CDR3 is CSVWAAPYEQYF. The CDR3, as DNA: TGCAGCGTTTGGGCAGCTCCCTACGAGCAGTACTTC.